This T cell receptor (beta chain) came from a study of tumor-infiltrating lymphocytes in primary liver carcinoma. Study as a whole: Productive TCRbeta read counts per sample ran from roughly 3.3 to 6.8 million and were similar across tissue types. Study-wide findings and caveats: Compared with blood, tumor repertoires held significantly more in their top 250 clones.

This CDR3 comprises 14 residues. CDR1 MNHNY and CDR2 SVGAGI come from the germline V gene (reference sequence). V shed 2 bases and J 6 bases; nucleotides not matched to a gene: 5. Note on this clonotype: The target antigen is unknown.

The blood RNA (from unsorted whole blood) was obtained, and germline DNA was also extracted. The patients lived with chronic HBV infection and had not yet received any treatment. Starting from roughly 0.5 ug of total RNA, TCR beta cDNA was produced with a primer in the constant region. It was through three nested multiplex PCR rounds of slightly modified ARM-PCR that TCR beta libraries arose. Use of TRBV1-TRBV30 forward primers with a C-beta reverse primer characterized the first two PCR rounds, which lasted about 9 cycles each. MiXCR was run by TCRdb on the multiplex PCR reads, yielding one entry per CDR3 protein. The data contain hundreds of thousands of distinct CDR3 sequences, 50% to 75% of them singletons.

The chain uses TRBV6-6 and TRBJ2-7; 9 nucleotides agree with TRBD2. Sequences were obtained from peripheral blood. The sequence was collected from a woman aged 30 to 39 with primary liver carcinoma and hepatitis B virus infection. CDR3 in amino acids: CASSYRVAGVEQYF. As DNA, the CDR3 is TGTGCCAGCAGTTACCGGGTAGCGGGAGTCGAGCAGTACTTC.